This is a list of T cell receptor beta chains from one sample in a study of cytomegalovirus exposure and HLA in healthy donors. Some clones are missing from TCRdb's copy, which holds only in-frame ones; the method was immunoSEQ multiplex PCR. The repertoire consists of about 88,000 clones, with over 70% occurring once and the leading ten covering 4.5% to 6%. Sequencing was done on a sample of PBMCs. The receptors here all came from a woman aged 40 to 50 in good health and CMV-seronegative. The CDR3 runs from the conserved cysteine through the conserved F or W. The order of the fields is D gene, clone size, J gene, V gene, CDR3 DNA, CDR3 protein. A D gene is named only where the DNA matches it firmly. For some rows the clone size is stated as once, few or many, or as a class when expanded; others skip it.

TRBD1	-	TRBJ2-7	TRBV5-1	TGCGCCAGCAGCAAAATCCGGGACAGGTCCTACGAGCAGTACTTC	CASSKIRDRSYEQYF
TRBD1	-	TRBJ2-6	TRBV6-4	TGTGCCAGCAGCGCCCTGACAGGGACGGGTGGGGCCAACGTCCTGACTTTC	CASSALTGTGGANVLTF
TRBD1	-	TRBJ2-7	TRBV6-1	TGTGCCAGCAGTAACTCAGGGGGCGGCTACGAGCAGTACTTC	CASSNSGGGYEQYF
-	-	TRBJ1-5	TRBV2	TGTGCCACCGGACAGCTACTGAATCAGCCCCAGCATTTT	CATGQLLNQPQHF
TRBD2	-	TRBJ2-3	TRBV7-6	TGTGCCAGCAGCCCGACTAGCGGGGGAAATACGCAGTATTTT	CASSPTSGGNTQYF
TRBD1	-	TRBJ2-2	TRBV29-1	TGCAGCACTATAGGACAGGGTGGATCGACCGGGGAGCTGTTTTTT	CSTIGQGGSTGELFF
TRBD1	-	TRBJ1-1	TRBV7-8	TGTGCCAGCAGCTTAGCGGGGACAGGGAAGACTGAAGCTTTCTTT	CASSLAGTGKTEAFF
-	-	TRBJ2-7	TRBV6-1	TGTGCCAGCAGTTCCTTCGGGGACTCCTACGAGCAGTACTTC	CASSSFGDSYEQYF
TRBD1	-	TRBJ2-7	TRBV5-1	TGCGCCAGCAGCTTTCCAGTCCGGGACAGGTCCTACGAGCAGTACTTC	CASSFPVRDRSYEQYF
TRBD1	few	TRBJ2-2	TRBV7-9	TGTTCCAGCAGCTTACAGGTGCCTAGGGACAGGGCGAACGCCGGGGAGCTGTTTTTT	CSSSLQVPRDRANAGELFF
TRBD1	-	TRBJ1-1	TRBV4-3	TGCGCCAGCAGCCAGGACAGGGGGCTTGGTGAAGCTTTCTTT	CASSQDRGLGEAFF
TRBD1	few	TRBJ1-5	TRBV15	TGTGCCACCAGCAGCAGGACAGGGATTGGTCAGCCCCAGCATTTT	CATSSRTGIGQPQHF
TRBD1	-	TRBJ2-7	TRBV7-2	TGTGCCAGCAGCCTCGGACAGGCCTCCTACGAGCAGTACTTC	CASSLGQASYEQYF
-	-	TRBJ1-4	TRBV29-1	TGCAGCGTCCAAAGAGCAACTAATGAAAAACTGTTTTTT	CSVQRATNEKLFF
-	-	TRBJ1-1	TRBV15	TGTGCCACCAGCAGAGCGAAGGGGTCGCCAGCTGAAGCTTTCTTT	CATSRAKGSPAEAFF
TRBD1	few	TRBJ1-2	TRBV13	TGTGCCAGCAGCTTGACAGGGGGCGATGGCTACACCTTC	CASSLTGGDGYTF